This record concerns one TCR beta chain sequence. Its recognized antigen is unknown. Per-base quality was not reported, and no clone a single base away is much larger than it. Collaborating institutions collected whole blood in K2EDTA tubes following their own protocols. For TCRbeta analysis, collaborator samples were shipped as frozen whole blood, as isolated PBMCs, or as DNA extracted from either sample type. CDR1 and CDR2 were assigned from the germline V gene as MNHEY and SVGAGI. The CDR3 starts with the cysteine, ends with the phenylalanine, and has 14 residues. The read is trimmed to its CDR3 DNA, 42 bases read in frame from base 1. V trim: 6 bases; J trim: 2 bases; unmatched bases: 4. The entry originates in a study of blood T cell repertoires in COVID-19 (TCRdb year 2020). With regard to the full study: The collaborator samples originated in the United States, Italy and Spain and spanned the acute and convalescent phases of COVID-19. The material from the prospective study consisted of cDNA or gDNA derived from T cells, B-cell-depleted T cells, or PBMCs. The dataset comprised deeply sampled blood TCRbeta repertoires from subjects exposed to, actively infected with, or recovered from COVID-19. The repertoires were released in a freely available public database meant as a resource for research on the immune response to SARS-CoV-2. The samples were drawn from two sources: the first 160 participants of the ongoing ImmuneRACE study, and over 950 subjects contributed by 6 global collaborators. Sample metadata almost always included a de-identified subject ID, COVID-19 status, age in years and sex. Where available, HLA class I and class II types were taken from metadata supplied by the sample provider and were not determined by assay-based typing. On the study overall, not on this receptor specifically: Clinical and demographic metadata were provided uncurated, with the amount varying by source and participant.

The immunoSEQ Assay, a bias-controlled multiplex PCR, was used to amplify TCRbeta CDR3 regions from genomic DNA. As for how the authors treated the data: Nucleated cell counts per sample were estimated from amplification of reference gene primers within the assay. To quantify the absolute abundance of each unique TCRbeta CDR3 rearrangement, sequence reads were collapsed and filtered. For each sample, productive Simpson clonality was calculated as the square root of Simpson's diversity index over productive rearrangements. TCRdb took this table from immuneACCESS and kept in-frame rearrangements with V and J called. Such tables lack part of the clones; where checked against another copy, unresolved V genes explain under half of the gap, and the rest is unexplained. V and J calls and clone size follow that table, whereas D and trimming were derived from the DNA. This sample has about 69,000 clones in its table, and 65% to 90% of those were observed once. 2.5% to 3% of the sample rests with the top ten.

Sequenced material: peripheral blood. This chain is built from TRBV6-5 and TRBJ1-3; TRBD1 agrees with 7 junctional bases. The TCR originated in a man older than 75 with acute or convalescent COVID-19. At the DNA level, the sequence is TGTGCCAGCAGACTGCAGGGGGCTGGAAACACCATATATTTT. The translation is CASRLQGAGNTIYF.